The clone carrying this T cell receptor (beta chain) was counted only a few times. What it recognizes is unknown. Profiled with immunoSEQ multiplex PCR; TCRdb holds only in-frame clones, not every one. This sample has over 200,000 clones, with roughly 84% found just once. The data belong to a study of cytomegalovirus exposure and HLA in healthy donors. Study-wide results and caveats: Cytomegalovirus status was reportedly diagnosed by the classifier with high sensitivity and specificity. While the bulk of TCR sequences proved rare, some public TCRs turned up in many donors.

The germline V gene has CDR1 KGHSH and CDR2 LQKENI. The CDR3 sequence is 13 residues long. V was trimmed by 2 bases and J by 7 bases, leaving 11 bases between them. This sequence was found in a young woman in good health and CMV-seropositive. Sequencing was performed on PBMCs. This chain connects TRBV18 to TRBJ1-1; D remains ambiguous. The CDR3 spells CASSPGVEGEAFF. The CDR3 DNA reads TGTGCCAGCTCACCAGGGGTAGAGGGTGAAGCTTTCTTT.